The T cell receptor beta chain described here comes from a study of Ad26.COV2.S vaccination and SARS-CoV-2 variants. Study as a whole: Donor allocation was to the COV1001 Ad26.COV2.S trial arm.

With respect to this clone: Its cognate antigen is unknown.

Study results and limitations: Using TCR breadth and depth analyses may have led to underestimated total T cell responses.

As for treatment: around 19 received Ad26.COV2.S at low or high dose, single or two shots; five or six received placebo; per-sample allocation not given. Sampling took place 63 days after the first vaccine or placebo injection. In the vaccine, an Ad26 vector expressed the SARS-CoV-2 spike of the Wuhan strain. CDR1 is SGHNT, CDR2 YYREEE, per germline (reference sequence). With 4 bases clipped from V and 0 bases from J, the junction kept 4 bases outside the gene matches. The CDR3 length is 15 residues. Data came from immunoSEQ multiplex PCR; TCRdb stores just in-frame clones and leaves some out. This sample has about 680,000 clones, with roughly 90% found just once.

The material sequenced was peripheral blood, taken in a trial of Ad26.COV2.S vaccine versus placebo. The source is a person aged 18-60 years who received the Ad26.COV2.S COVID-19 vaccine or a placebo. The chain couples TRBV5-4 to TRBJ2-3, with 8 bases fitting TRBD1. The CDR3, as DNA: TGTGCCAGCAGCCCGGACAGGGTCAGCACAGATACGCAGTATTTT. Residues: CASSPDRVSTDTQYF.